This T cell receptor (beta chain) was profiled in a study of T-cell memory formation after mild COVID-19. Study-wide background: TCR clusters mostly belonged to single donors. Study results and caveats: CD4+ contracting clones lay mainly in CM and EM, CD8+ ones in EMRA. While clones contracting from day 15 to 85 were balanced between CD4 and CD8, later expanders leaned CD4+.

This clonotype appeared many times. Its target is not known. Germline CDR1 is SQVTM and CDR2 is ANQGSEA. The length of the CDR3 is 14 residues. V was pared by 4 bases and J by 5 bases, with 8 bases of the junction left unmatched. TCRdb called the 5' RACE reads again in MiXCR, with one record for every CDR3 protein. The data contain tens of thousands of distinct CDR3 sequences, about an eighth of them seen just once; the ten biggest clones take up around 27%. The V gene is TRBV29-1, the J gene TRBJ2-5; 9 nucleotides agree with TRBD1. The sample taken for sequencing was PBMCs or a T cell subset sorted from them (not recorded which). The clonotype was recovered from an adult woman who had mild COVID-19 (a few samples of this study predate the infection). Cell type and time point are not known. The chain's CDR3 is CSVAPGQGWETQYF. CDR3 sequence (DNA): TGCAGCGTTGCCCCGGGACAGGGCTGGGAGACCCAGTACTTC.